Shown below are 8 T cell receptor beta chains from a single sample sequenced in a study of blood T cell repertoires in COVID-19 (dated by TCRdb to about 2020). The method behind the library was the immunoSEQ multiplex PCR assay. TCRdb retrieved this table from immuneACCESS and kept in-frame rearrangements only. Not all clones are present; in checked studies, unresolved V genes account for under half, and no reason is known for the remainder. The sample contains 200,000 or so clones, about 80% of them found a single time. The ten largest clonotypes hold 6% to 8% of the sample. The sample taken for sequencing was peripheral blood. These receptors all stem from a human donor with acute or convalescent COVID-19. The donor label of this sample is uncertain.

The gene calls are TRBV12-5 and TRBJ2-1; 7 bases map to TRBD2. There are 11 residues in the CDR3. The germline V gene encodes CDR1 LGHNT and CDR2 FRNRAP. J lost 11 bases, V lost 6 bases, and 4 bases had no gene match. The chain's CDR3 is CASGRGLQQFF. Written as DNA, the CDR3 is TGTGCTAGTGGCCGGGGACTACAGCAGTTCTTC.

The chain carries TRBV7-7 and TRBJ2-3; D is ambiguous. The germline gives CDR1 SSHAT, CDR2 FNYEAQ (reference sequence). V was cut by 1 base and J by 2 bases, with 10 bases left in between. This CDR3 has 15 amino acids. CDR3 DNA: TGTGCCAGCAGCTTAGGGCCCACCCCCACAGATACGCAGTATTTT. Its translation is CASSLGPTPTDTQYF. Drawing the rest from reference TRBV7-7 and TRBJ2-3, the complete variable domain is GAGVSQSPRYKVTKRGQDVTLRCDPISSHATLYWYQQALGQGPEFLTYFNYEAQPDKSGLPSDRFSAERPEGSISTLTIQRTEQRDSAMYRCASSLGPTPTDTQYFGPGTRLTVL.

The rearrangement uses TRBV18 and TRBJ1-1, with D possibly TRBD1 on 6 matching bases. The V gene lost 4 bases and the J gene lost 7 bases, with 16 bases spanning the gap. The CDR3 has 14 amino acids. Germline-derived CDR1 and CDR2 are KGHSH and LQKENI. In DNA form, the CDR3 reads TGTGCCAGCTCACTACCCAGGGACACTGGTGAAGCTTTCTTT. Encoded protein: CASSLPRDTGEAFF.

The chain combines TRBV6-5 with TRBJ1-3; possible D gene TRBD1, 6 bases. The CDR3 contains 14 residues. Germline V gene data show CDR1 as MNHEY and CDR2 as SVGAGI. Trimming cost V 5 bases and J 4 bases, with 12 bases left between them. CDR3 in amino acids: CASSTPGGGNTIYF. The CDR3 DNA follows: TGTGCCAGCAGTACACCGGGGGGCGGAAACACCATATATTTT.

The chain couples TRBV18 to TRBJ2-7; D remains unclear. CDR3 length equals 14 residues. Germline V CDR1 and CDR2: KGHSH, LQKENI. V dropped 4 bases and J dropped 3 bases, with 13 bases sitting between them. CDR3 protein: CASSQTLPLYEQYF. In DNA, the CDR3 is TGTGCCAGCTCACAAACGCTACCGCTCTACGAGCAGTACTTC.

This chain uses TRBV6-5 with TRBJ2-7, with 11 bases identical to TRBD1. The CDR3 consists of 13 residues. The germline V gene has CDR1 MNHEY and CDR2 SVGAGI. Trimming took 6 bases from V and 12 from J; bases not matched to a gene: 10. Written as DNA, the CDR3 is TGTGCCAGCAGAGGACAGGGGGCGACCCAAGCGTACTTC. Translated: CASRGQGATQAYF.

V gene TRBV18 combines with J gene TRBJ2-7, with TRBD1 identical over 7 bases. Germline V gives CDR1 KGHSH, CDR2 LQKENI. This CDR3 comprises 15 residues. The trim removed 4 bases at V and 6 bases at J, leaving 12 bases unmatched. CDR3 in amino acids: CASSLSTGSASEQYF. CDR3 bases: TGTGCCAGCTCACTCTCGACAGGGTCTGCCTCCGAGCAGTACTTC.

This clone was seen just once. The chain recombines TRBV7-8 with TRBJ1-1; 7 positions match TRBD1. The ends lost 1 base at V and 10 bases at J; junction bases unmatched: 6. This CDR3 is built from 13 residues. From germline, CDR1 is SGHVS and CDR2 FQNEAQ. The CDR3 spells CASSLEEGAGAFF. Written as DNA, the CDR3 is TGTGCCAGCAGCTTAGAGGAGGGGGCCGGAGCTTTCTTT.